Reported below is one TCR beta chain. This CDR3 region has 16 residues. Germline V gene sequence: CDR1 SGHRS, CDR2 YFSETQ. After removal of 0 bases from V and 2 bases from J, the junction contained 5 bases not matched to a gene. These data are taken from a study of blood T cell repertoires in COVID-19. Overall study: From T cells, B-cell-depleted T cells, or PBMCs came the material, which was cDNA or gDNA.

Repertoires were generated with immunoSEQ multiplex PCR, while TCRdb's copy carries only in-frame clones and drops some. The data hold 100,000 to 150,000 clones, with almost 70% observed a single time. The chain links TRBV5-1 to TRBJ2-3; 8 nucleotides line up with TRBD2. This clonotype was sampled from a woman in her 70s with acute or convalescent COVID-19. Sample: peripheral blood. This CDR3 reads CASSLAGTRFTDTQYF. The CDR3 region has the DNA TGCGCCAGCAGCTTGGCCGGGACTAGATTCACAGATACGCAGTATTTT. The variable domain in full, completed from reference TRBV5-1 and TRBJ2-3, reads KAGVTQTPRYLIKTRGQQVTLSCSPISGHRSVSWYQQTPGQGLQFLFEYFSETQRNKGNFPGRFSGRQFSNSRSEMNVSTLELGDSALYLCASSLAGTRFTDTQYFGPGTRLTVL.